This entry is about one T cell receptor beta chain. This entry is derived from a study of blood T cell repertoires in COVID-19. Study at large: PBMCs, B-cell-depleted T cells, or T cells provided the cDNA or gDNA that made up the material.

How the authors handled the data: Amplifying reference gene primers gave estimates of nucleated cell counts. The data were produced by immunoSEQ multiplex PCR, yet TCRdb's version contains in-frame clones alone and is incomplete. Clone size and V and J calls were adopted from that table, with D and trimming inferred from the DNA. Of about 100,000 clones in the sample, roughly 90% were seen once. This CDR3 spans 13 amino acids. Germline CDR1 and CDR2: MNHEY and SMNVEV (reference sequence). The germline V and J ends were trimmed by 3 bases and 9 bases, with 12 bases remaining between them. Material: peripheral blood. The clonotype comes from a man between 65 and 85 years old with acute or convalescent COVID-19. The V gene is TRBV27, the J gene TRBJ2-1; D is perhaps TRBD2 (6 bases). The CDR3 loop reads CASSFIAGTEQFF. In DNA, the CDR3 is TGTGCCAGCAGTTTTATCGCGGGAACTGAGCAGTTCTTC.